These 5 T cell receptor beta chains share one sample of origin, sequenced in a study of blood T cells in healthy people across ages. Next came a second PCR, run for about 7 to 12 cycles, which used a sample-barcoded 5' primer along with a J-beta primer mix. TCRdb independently ran MiXCR on the 5' RACE reads; one entry per CDR3 protein. There are fewer than 950,000 distinct CDR3 sequences in the sample; about 48% occur only once, and around 41% lies in the top ten. The sample was blood. The receptors shown here come from a man older than 75 in good health.

In this sample, this clonotype turned up once. This chain links TRBV7-2 with TRBJ1-2; tentatively, D is TRBD1 (5 bases). The CDR3 contains 17 residues. Germline CDR1 SGHTA, CDR2 FQGNSA. The germline V and J ends were trimmed by 3 bases and 0 bases, with 17 bases remaining between them. The CDR3 loop reads CASSFGGGKVTNYGYTF. The CDR3 DNA reads as TGTGCCAGCAGCTTTGGGGGGGGAAAGGTTACTAACTATGGCTACACCTTC.

This clonotype showed up just a few times. This chain links TRBV12-3 or TRBV12-4 with TRBJ1-6; D gene unclear. The V end was cut by 5 bases, the J end by 11 bases, with 13 bases between. The CDR3 is made up of 13 amino acids. The CDR3 region has the DNA TGTGCCAGCAGTCCCCGTCAGGTCGCACCCCTCCACTTT. This sequence encodes CASSPRQVAPLHF.

The chain combines TRBV5-1 with TRBJ1-4; D is unclear. Per germline, CDR1 SGHRS and CDR2 YFSETQ. The ends were cut back, 5 bases at V and 7 bases at J, with 15 bases in the middle. The CDR3 length is 14 residues. CDR3 nucleotides: TGCGCCAGCAGTCCCGAGGGAATTAGTGAAAAACTGTTTTTT. Its protein product is CASSPEGISEKLFF.

V gene TRBV12-3 or TRBV12-4 combines with J gene TRBJ2-4, with 13 bases that match TRBD2. The V and J ends lost 6 bases and 9 bases, in that order; junction bases with no gene match: 2. The CDR3 is made up of 13 amino acids. CDR3 residues: CASSRLAGGIQYF. The CDR3 nucleotides are TGTGCCAGCAGCCGACTAGCGGGGGGCATTCAGTACTTC.

The rearrangement joins TRBV10-3 to TRBJ2-1, with a possible D match to TRBD2 (6 bases). Deletions cut 2 bases from V and 2 bases from J, with 13 bases between. CDR3 length equals 16 residues. Germline V gene sequence: CDR1 ENHRY, CDR2 SYGVKD. This chain's CDR3 is CAISELNSGPYNEQFF. The CDR3 region has the DNA TGTGCCATCAGTGAGCTGAATAGCGGACCCTACAATGAGCAGTTCTTC.